The clone carrying this T cell receptor (beta chain) turned up a few times. Its antigen is as yet unknown. The time point is: newly diagnosed GD, antithyroid drugs for less than 3 months. PBMC RNA served as the TCR library source. This CDR3 is 16 amino acids long. Germline V gives CDR1 MNHNS, CDR2 SASEGT. Trimming removed 2 bases from V and 2 bases from J, with 15 bases in between. Arm-PCR of CDR3 regions and iRepertoire HTBI primers were the basis on which TCR beta libraries were built. TCRdb reanalysed the multiplex PCR reads using MiXCR and keeps one entry per CDR3 protein. The data show 350,000 to 550,000 distinct CDR3 sequences, 15% seen once. This entry comes from a study of regulatory T cells in long-lasting Graves disease. Study conclusions and caveats: Patients with persistent Graves' had lower TCR diversity than newly diagnosed patients.

This sample also appeared in a second study, on T cells in Graves' hyperthyroidism and ophthalmopathy. That study reports: The HTBI set primed first-round TCR CDR3 RT-PCR. The model made its ophthalmopathy prediction, and onset followed a median approximately six months later.

The sample here was peripheral blood mononuclear cells (PBMCs), taken at new diagnosis, from a patient treated with antithyroid drugs. The receptor was derived from a woman under 40 with Graves disease. This chain joins TRBV6-1 and TRBJ1-1, with a possible D match to TRBD1 (5 bases). CDR3 protein: CASSERDLPLNTEAFF. In nucleotides, the CDR3 is TGTGCCAGCAGTGAACGGGACCTCCCGTTAAACACTGAAGCTTTCTTT.